The source of this TCR beta chain is a study of blood T cell repertoires in COVID-19. Study as a whole: Samples came from the United States, Italy and Spain, spanning acute and convalescent COVID-19.

Authors' processing steps: Amplified reference gene primers provided the basis for estimating nucleated cell counts. Sequenced by immunoSEQ multiplex PCR; TCRdb stores in-frame clones only, minus some. V, J and clone size are those of that table, while D and trimming were read from the DNA. The sample shows more than 200,000 clones, roughly 85% of them seen only once. The CDR3 spans 13 residues. The germline CDR1 and CDR2 sequences are SGHRS and YFSETQ. Trimming at V came to 1 base and at J to 6 bases, leaving 0 bases not matched to a gene. This clone was seen a single time. This chain connects TRBV5-1 to TRBJ2-1; TRBD2 agrees at 8 bases. This sequence was found in a woman aged 70 to 79 with active or convalescent COVID-19. The sequencing sample was made of peripheral blood. The CDR3 DNA is TGCGCCAGCAGCTTGACTAGCGGCAATGAGCAGTTCTTC. Residues: CASSLTSGNEQFF.